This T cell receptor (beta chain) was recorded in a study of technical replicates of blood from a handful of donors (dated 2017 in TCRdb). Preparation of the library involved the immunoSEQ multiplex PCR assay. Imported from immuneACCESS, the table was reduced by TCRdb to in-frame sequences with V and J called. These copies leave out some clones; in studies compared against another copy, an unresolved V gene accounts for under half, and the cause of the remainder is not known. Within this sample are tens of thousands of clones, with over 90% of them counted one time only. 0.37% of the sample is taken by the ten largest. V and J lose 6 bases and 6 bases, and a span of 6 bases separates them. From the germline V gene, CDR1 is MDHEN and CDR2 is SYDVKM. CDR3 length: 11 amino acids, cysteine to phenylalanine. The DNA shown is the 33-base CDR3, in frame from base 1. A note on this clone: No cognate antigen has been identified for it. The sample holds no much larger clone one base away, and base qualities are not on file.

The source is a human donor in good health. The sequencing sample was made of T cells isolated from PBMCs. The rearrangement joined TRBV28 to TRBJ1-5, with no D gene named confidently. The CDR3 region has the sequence CASRNSQPQHF. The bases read TGTGCCAGCAGAAATAGTCAGCCCCAGCATTTT.